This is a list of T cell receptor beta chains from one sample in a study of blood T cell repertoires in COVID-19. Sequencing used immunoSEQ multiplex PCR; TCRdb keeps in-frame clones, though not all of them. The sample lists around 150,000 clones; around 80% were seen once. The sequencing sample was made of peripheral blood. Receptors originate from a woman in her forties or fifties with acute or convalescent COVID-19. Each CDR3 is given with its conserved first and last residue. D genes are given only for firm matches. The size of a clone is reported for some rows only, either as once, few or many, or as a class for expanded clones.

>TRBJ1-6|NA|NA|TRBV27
TGTGCCAGCTCGACAGGTCGGCGACCCCTCCACTTT
CASSTGRRPLHF
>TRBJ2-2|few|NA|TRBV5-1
TGCGCCAGCAGCTTGAGCACAGGAATGGGCGGGGAGCTGTTTTTT
CASSLSTGMGGELFF
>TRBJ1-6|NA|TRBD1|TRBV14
TGTGCCGTACCGGACAGGGCAAGCTCCTATAATTCACCCCTCCACTTT
CAVPDRASSYNSPLHF
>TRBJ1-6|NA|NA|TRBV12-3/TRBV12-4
TGTGCCAGCAGCAGGAGACTAGTACTCCACTTT
CASSRRLVLHF
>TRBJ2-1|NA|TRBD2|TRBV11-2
TGTGCCAGCAGCCCAGCGGGGGGTGCATACAATGAGCAGTTCTTC
CASSPAGGAYNEQFF
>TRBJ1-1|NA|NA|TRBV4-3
TGCGCCAGCAGCCAAGCTCAGGGTTCGGCCACTGAAGCTTTCTTT
CASSQAQGSATEAFF
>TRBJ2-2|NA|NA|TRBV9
TGTGCCAGCAGCGGAAAACAGGGGCCGGGGGCCGGGGAGCTGTTTTTT
CASSGKQGPGAGELFF
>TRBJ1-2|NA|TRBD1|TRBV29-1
TGCAGCGCCCGGACAGGGGGGGACTATGGCTACACCTTC
CSARTGGDYGYTF
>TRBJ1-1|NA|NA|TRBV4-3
TGCGCCAGCAGCCTCGTGGCGGGCGAGGACACTGAAGCTTTCTTT
CASSLVAGEDTEAFF
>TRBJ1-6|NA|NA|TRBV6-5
TGTGCCAGCAGTCTAGGGACGGGGGTTTCACCCCTCCACTTT
CASSLGTGVSPLHF
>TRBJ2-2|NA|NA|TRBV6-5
TGTGCCAGCAGTTACGCAGGGGTGACGAACACCGGGGAGCTGTTTTTT
CASSYAGVTNTGELFF
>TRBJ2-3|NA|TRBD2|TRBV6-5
TGTGCCAGCAGTTGGGCCAGCGGGGGGACAGATACGCAGTATTTT
CASSWASGGTDTQYF
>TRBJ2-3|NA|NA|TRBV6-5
TGTGCCAGCATTAGGGGTTTCACAGATACGCAGTATTTT
CASIRGFTDTQYF
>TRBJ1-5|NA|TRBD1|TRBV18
TGTGCCAGCTCAAAACAGGGGGCGGATCAGCCCCAGCATTTT
CASSKQGADQPQHF
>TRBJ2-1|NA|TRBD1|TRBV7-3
TGTGCCAGCGGGACAGGGACTAACAATGAGCAGTTCTTC
CASGTGTNNEQFF
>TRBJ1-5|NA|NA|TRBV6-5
TGTGCCAGCATACAACAGGGTTTGAGCAATCAGCCCCAGCATTTT
CASIQQGLSNQPQHF
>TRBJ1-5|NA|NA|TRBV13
TGTGCCAGCAGCTTAGGCGGGGTTAGCAATCAGCCCCAGCATTTT
CASSLGGVSNQPQHF